The 9 T cell receptor beta chains reported below all come from one sample, sequenced in a study of T cell changes during pregnancy in multiple sclerosis. Profiling relied on immunoSEQ multiplex PCR, and the TCRdb table lists in-frame clones only, not all of them. The sample consists of more than 80,000 clones, roughly nine tenths of them appearing once. The sample here was peripheral blood, taken before pregnancy. Receptors originate from a female donor with multiple sclerosis, enrolled in a pregnancy study.

This chain joins TRBV5-1 and TRBJ2-1, with 13 bases matching TRBD2. J gave up 5 bases and V 2 bases, and 7 bases lay outside the gene matches. The germline gives CDR1 SGHRS, CDR2 YFSETQ. The CDR3 spans 17 residues. The CDR3 region has the DNA TGCGCCAGCAGCTTCGACCAACTAGCGGGAGGGCACAATGAGCAGTTCTTC. Protein sequence: CASSFDQLAGGHNEQFF.

J is TRBJ2-1 and V is TRBV5-1; 8 nucleotides align to TRBD1. The length of the CDR3 is 16 residues. Unmatched junction bases numbered 13, after V lost 4 bases and J lost 7 bases. Germline values: CDR1 SGHRS, CDR2 YFSETQ. CDR3 loop: CASSGGDRGRWNEQFF. The DNA for the CDR3 is TGCGCCAGCAGCGGGGGAGACAGGGGAAGATGGAATGAGCAGTTCTTC. The variable domain in full, with the rest retrieved from reference TRBV5-1 and TRBJ2-1, is KAGVTQTPRYLIKTRGQQVTLSCSPISGHRSVSWYQQTPGQGLQFLFEYFSETQRNKGNFPGRFSGRQFSNSRSEMNVSTLELGDSALYLCASSGGDRGRWNEQFFGPGTRLTVL.

The rearrangement joins TRBV7-9 to TRBJ1-6, with D tentatively TRBD1 (5 bases). From germline, CDR1 is SEHNR and CDR2 FQNEAQ (reference sequence). V was shortened by 4 bases and J by 5 bases, with 18 bases between the two germline ends. CDR3 length: 17 amino acids. The CDR3 DNA sequence: TGTGCCAGCAGCTCGCTTGGGGGGAAAGGCGATAATTCACCCCTCCACTTT. As protein: CASSSLGGKGDNSPLHF.

This chain connects TRBV27 to TRBJ1-1; 8 nucleotides agree with TRBD1. Per germline, CDR1 MNHEY and CDR2 SMNVEV (reference sequence). J gave up 4 bases and V 8 bases, and 9 bases lay outside the gene matches. The CDR3 consists of 14 residues. The CDR3 protein is CASRPQGAATEAFF. The CDR3 DNA reads as TGTGCCAGCCGTCCCCAGGGGGCTGCCACTGAAGCTTTCTTT.

V usage is TRBV18 and J usage is TRBJ2-1; 11 nucleotides align to TRBD2. Trimming took 3 bases from V and 7 from J; bases not matched to a gene: 8. The CDR3 length is 16 residues. Germline assignment: CDR1 KGHSH and CDR2 LQKENI. The CDR3 sequence: CASSPVAGGPMNEQFF. In nucleotides, the CDR3 is TGTGCCAGCTCACCGGTAGCGGGAGGGCCCATGAATGAGCAGTTCTTC.

V usage is TRBV27 and J usage is TRBJ2-1; D might be TRBD2 (5 bases). The CDR3 totals 14 residues. Trimming took off 5 bases at V and 9 bases at J, with 17 bases between the two ends. Germline lookup yields CDR1 MNHEY and CDR2 SMNVEV (reference sequence). CDR3 amino acids: CASSRIAYVSEQFF. The CDR3 coding sequence is TGTGCCAGCAGTAGAATAGCGTACGTATCTGAGCAGTTCTTC.

V gene TRBV6-4 combines with J gene TRBJ2-3; no definite D call. The germline CDR1 and CDR2 sequences are MRHNA and SNTAGT. V was trimmed by 3 bases and J by 2 bases, leaving 9 bases between them. This CDR3 spans 14 amino acids. The CDR3 loop is CASSERLDTDTQYF. CDR3 nucleotide sequence: TGTGCCAGCAGTGAAAGGCTAGACACAGATACGCAGTATTTT.

This chain joins TRBV9 and TRBJ2-7; 9 bases align to TRBD2. Trimming took 0 bases from V and 5 from J; bases not matched to a gene: 9. The CDR3 covers 16 residues. Germline lookup yields CDR1 SGDLS and CDR2 YYNGEE. The CDR3 sequence is CASSVAAGGYIDEQYF. CDR3 DNA sequence: TGTGCCAGCAGCGTAGCAGCGGGGGGCTATATCGACGAGCAGTACTTC.

The V gene is TRBV5-4, the J gene TRBJ1-1, with 7 bases identical to TRBD1. Trimming removed 0 bases from V and 11 bases from J; junction bases left unmatched: 7. CDR3 size: 13 residues. Germline V gene data show CDR1 as SGHNT and CDR2 as YYREEE (reference sequence). CDR3 nucleotide sequence: TGTGCCAGCAGCTTGGATCGGGACAGAGAGGCTTTCTTT. It codes for CASSLDRDREAFF.